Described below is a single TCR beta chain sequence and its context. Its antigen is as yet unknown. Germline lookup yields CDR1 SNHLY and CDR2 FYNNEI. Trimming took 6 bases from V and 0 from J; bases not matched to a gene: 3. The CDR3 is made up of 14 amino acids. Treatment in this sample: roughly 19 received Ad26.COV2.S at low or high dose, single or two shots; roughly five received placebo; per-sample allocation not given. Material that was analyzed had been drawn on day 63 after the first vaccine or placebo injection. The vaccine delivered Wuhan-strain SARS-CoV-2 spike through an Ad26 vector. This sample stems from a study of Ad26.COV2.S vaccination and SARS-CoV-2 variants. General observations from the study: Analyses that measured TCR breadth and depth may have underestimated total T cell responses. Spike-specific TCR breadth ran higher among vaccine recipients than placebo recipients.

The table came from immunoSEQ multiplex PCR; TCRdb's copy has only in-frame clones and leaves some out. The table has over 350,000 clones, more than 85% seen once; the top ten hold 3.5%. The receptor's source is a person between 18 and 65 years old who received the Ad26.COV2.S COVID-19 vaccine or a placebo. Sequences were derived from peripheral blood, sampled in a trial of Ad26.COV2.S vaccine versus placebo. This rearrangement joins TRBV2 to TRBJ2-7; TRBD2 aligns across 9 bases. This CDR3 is CASSPSGASYEQYF. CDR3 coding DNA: TGTGCCAGCAGCCCTAGCGGGGCCTCCTACGAGCAGTACTTC.